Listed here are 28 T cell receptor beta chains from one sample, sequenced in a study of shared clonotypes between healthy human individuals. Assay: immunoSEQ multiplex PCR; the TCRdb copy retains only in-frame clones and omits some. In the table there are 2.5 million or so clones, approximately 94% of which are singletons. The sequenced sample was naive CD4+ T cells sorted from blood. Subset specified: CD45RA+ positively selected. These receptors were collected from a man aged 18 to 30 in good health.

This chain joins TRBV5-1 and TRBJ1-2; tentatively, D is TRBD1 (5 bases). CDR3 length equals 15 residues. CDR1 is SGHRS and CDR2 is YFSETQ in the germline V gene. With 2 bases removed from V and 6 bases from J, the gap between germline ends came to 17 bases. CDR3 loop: CASSFTEAGRNGYTF. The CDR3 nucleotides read TGCGCCAGCAGCTTTACCGAGGCGGGGCGTAATGGCTACACCTTC.

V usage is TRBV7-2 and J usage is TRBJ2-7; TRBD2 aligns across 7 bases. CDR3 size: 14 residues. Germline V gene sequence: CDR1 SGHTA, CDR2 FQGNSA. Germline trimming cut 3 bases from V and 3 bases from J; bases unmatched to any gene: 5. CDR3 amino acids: CASSFNQRGYEQYF. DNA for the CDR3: TGTGCCAGCAGCTTTAACCAGCGGGGCTACGAGCAGTACTTC.

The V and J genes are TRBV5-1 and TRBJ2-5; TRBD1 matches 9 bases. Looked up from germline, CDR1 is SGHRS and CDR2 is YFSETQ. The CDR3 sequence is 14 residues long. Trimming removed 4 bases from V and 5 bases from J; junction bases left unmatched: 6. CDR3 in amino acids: CASSAGTGWETQYF. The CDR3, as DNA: TGCGCCAGCAGCGCGGGGACAGGGTGGGAGACCCAGTACTTC.

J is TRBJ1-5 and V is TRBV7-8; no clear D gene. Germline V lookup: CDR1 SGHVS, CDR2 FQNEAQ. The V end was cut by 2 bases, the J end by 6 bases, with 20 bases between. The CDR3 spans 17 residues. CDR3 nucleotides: TGTGCCAGCAGCTTATCGGTTGGCCTGTCTCGGGCTCAGCCCCAGCATTTT. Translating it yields CASSLSVGLSRAQPQHF.

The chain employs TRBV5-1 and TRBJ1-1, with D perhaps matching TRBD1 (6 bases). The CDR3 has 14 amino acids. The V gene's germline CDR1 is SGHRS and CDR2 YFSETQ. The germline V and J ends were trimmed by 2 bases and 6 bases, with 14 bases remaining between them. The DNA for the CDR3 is TGCGCCAGCAGCTTTCAGACAGGTGGAGCTGAAGCTTTCTTT. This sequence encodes CASSFQTGGAEAFF.

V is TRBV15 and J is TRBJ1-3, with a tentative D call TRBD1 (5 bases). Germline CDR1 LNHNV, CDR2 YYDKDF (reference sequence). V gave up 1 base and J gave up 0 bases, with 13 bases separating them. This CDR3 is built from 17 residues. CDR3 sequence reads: CATSRAPGKNSGNTIYF. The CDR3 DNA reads TGTGCCACCAGCAGAGCCCCAGGGAAAAACTCTGGAAACACCATATATTTT.

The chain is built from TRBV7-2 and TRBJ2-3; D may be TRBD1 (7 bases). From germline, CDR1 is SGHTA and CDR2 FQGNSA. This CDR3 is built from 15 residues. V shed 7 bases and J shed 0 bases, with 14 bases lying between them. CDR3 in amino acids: CASTLTGTSTDTQYF. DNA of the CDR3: TGTGCCAGCACCCTGACAGGGACTAGCACAGATACGCAGTATTTT. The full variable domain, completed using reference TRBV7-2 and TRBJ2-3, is GAGVSQSPSNKVTEKGKDVELRCDPISGHTALYWYRQSLGQGLEFLIYFQGNSAPDKSGLPSDRFSAERTGGSVSTLTIQRTQQEDSAVYLCASTLTGTSTDTQYFGPGTRLTVL.

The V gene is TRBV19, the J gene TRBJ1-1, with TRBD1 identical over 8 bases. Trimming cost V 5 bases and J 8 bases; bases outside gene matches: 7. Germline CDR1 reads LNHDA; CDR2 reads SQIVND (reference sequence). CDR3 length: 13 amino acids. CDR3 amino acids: CASSLLGQGEAFF. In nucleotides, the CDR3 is TGTGCCAGTAGTCTCCTTGGACAGGGAGAAGCTTTCTTT.

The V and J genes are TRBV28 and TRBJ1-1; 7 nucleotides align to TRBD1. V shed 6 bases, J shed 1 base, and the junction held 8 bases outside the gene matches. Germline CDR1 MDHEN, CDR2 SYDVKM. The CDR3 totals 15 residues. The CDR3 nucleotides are TGTGCCAGCAGCACAGGGGCCCCTCGGAACACTGAAGCTTTCTTT. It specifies CASSTGAPRNTEAFF.

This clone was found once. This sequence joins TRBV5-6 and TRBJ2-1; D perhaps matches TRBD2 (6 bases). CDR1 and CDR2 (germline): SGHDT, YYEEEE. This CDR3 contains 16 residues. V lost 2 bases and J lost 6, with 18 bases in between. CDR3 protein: CASSLTPSGLSNEQFF. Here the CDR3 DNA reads TGTGCCAGCAGCTTAACCCCCAGCGGGCTATCCAATGAGCAGTTCTTC.

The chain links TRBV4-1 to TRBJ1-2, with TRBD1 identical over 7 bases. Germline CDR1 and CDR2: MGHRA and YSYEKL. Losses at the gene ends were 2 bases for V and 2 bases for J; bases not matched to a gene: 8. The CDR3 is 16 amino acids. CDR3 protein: CASSQLGQSPNYGYTF. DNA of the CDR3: TGCGCCAGCAGCCAACTGGGACAGAGTCCCAACTATGGCTACACCTTC.

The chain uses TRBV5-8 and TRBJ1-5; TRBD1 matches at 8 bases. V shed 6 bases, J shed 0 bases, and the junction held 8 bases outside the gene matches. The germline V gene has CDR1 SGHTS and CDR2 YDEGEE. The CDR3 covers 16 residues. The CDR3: CASTLDRAASNQPQHF. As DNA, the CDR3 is TGTGCCAGCACCCTGGACAGGGCGGCTAGCAATCAGCCCCAGCATTTT.

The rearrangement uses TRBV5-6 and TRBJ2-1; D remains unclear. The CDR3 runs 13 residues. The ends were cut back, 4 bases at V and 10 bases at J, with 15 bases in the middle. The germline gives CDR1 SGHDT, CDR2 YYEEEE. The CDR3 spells CASSSRRIREQFF. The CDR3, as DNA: TGTGCCAGCAGCAGCCGGAGAATCCGGGAGCAGTTCTTC.

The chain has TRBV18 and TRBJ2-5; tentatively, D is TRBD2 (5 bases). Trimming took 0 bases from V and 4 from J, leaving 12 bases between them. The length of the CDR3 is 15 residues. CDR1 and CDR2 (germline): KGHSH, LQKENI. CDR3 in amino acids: CASSPPGGGSETQYF. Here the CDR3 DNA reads TGTGCCAGCTCACCACCTGGAGGTGGGTCAGAGACCCAGTACTTC.

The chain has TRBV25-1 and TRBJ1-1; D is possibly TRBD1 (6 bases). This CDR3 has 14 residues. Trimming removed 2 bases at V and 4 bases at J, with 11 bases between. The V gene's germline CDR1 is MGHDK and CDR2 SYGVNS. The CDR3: CASSETGQSTEAFF. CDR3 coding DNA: TGTGCCAGCAGTGAAACAGGGCAGAGCACTGAAGCTTTCTTT.

The CDR3 protein is CASSQGVTDHYNSPLHF. The CDR3 coding sequence is TGCGCCAGCAGCCAAGGAGTGACAGACCATTATAATTCACCCCTCCACTTT. The rearrangement links TRBV4-3 to TRBJ1-6, with a weak D call TRBD1 (5 bases). Trimming removed 1 base at V and 4 bases at J, with 14 bases between. Germline CDR1 reads LGHNA; CDR2 reads YSLEER. CDR3 size: 17 residues.

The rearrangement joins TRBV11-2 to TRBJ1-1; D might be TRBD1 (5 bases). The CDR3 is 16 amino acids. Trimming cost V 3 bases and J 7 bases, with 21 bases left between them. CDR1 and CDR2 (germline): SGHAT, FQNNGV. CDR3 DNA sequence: TGTGCCAGCAGCTTCCGGGACCGAGGGCAGGGCTATGAAGCTTTCTTT. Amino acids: CASSFRDRGQGYEAFF.

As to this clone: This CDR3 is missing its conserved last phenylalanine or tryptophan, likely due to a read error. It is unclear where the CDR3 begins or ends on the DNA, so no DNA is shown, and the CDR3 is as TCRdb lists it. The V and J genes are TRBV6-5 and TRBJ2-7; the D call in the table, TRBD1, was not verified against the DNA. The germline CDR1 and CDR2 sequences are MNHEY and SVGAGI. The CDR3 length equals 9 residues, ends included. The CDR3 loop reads CASNRGHLL.

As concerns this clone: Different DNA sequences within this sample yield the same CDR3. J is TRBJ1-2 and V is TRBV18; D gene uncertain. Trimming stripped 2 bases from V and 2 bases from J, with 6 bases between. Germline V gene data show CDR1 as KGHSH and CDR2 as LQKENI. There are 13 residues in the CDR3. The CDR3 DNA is TGTGCCAGCTCACCAGGGGAAAACTATGGCTACACCTTC. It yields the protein CASSPGENYGYTF.

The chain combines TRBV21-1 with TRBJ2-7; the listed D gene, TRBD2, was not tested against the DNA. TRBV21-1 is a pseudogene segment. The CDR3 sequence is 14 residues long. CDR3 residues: CASSKENASGEQYF. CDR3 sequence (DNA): TGTGCCAGCAGCAAAGAAAACGCCTCCGGGGAGCAGTACTTC.

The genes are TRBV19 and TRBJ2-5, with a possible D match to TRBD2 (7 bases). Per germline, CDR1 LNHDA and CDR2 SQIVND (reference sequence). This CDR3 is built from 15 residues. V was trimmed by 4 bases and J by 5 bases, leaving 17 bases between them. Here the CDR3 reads CASSRGGRLGETQYF. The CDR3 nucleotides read TGTGCCAGTAGTAGGGGGGGCCGGCTCGGGGAGACCCAGTACTTC. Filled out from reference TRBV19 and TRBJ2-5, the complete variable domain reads DGGITQSPKYLFRKEGQNVTLSCEQNLNHDAMYWYRQDPGQGLRLIYYSQIVNDFQKGDIAEGYSVSREKKESFPLTVTSAQKNPTAFYLCASSRGGRLGETQYFGPGTRLLVL.

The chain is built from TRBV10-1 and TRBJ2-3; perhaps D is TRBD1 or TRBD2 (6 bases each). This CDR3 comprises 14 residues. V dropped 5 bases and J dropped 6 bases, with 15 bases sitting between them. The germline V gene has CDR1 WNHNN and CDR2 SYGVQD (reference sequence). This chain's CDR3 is CASSRGTQGDTQYF. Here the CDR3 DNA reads TGCGCCAGCAGTCGGGGGACCCAGGGGGATACGCAGTATTTT.

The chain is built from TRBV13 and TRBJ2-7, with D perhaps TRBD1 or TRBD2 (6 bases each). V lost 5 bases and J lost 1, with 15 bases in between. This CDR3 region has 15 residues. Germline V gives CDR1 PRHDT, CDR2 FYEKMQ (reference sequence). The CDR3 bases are TGTGCCAGCAGCCCAGACAGGCGGGGTTCCTACGAGCAGTACTTC. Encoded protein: CASSPDRRGSYEQYF.

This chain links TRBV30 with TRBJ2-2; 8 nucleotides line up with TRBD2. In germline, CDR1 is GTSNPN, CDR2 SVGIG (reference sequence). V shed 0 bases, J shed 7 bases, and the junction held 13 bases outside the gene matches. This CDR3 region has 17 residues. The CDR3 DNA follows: TGTGCCTGGAGTGTCGCCGAGGGAGCGGGGGTGGTCGGGGAGCTGTTTTTT. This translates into CAWSVAEGAGVVGELFF.

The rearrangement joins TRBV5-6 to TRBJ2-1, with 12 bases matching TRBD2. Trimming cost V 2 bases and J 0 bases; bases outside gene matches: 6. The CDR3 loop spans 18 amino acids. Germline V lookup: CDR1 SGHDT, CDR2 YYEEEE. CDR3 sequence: CASSFRTSGDSSYNEQFF. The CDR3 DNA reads TGTGCCAGCAGCTTTAGGACTAGCGGGGATAGCTCCTACAATGAGCAGTTCTTC.

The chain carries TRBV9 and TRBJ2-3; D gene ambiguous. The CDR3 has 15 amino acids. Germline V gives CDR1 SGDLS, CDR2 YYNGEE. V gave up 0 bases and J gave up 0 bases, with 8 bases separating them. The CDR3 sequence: CASSVEGASTDTQYF. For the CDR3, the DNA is TGTGCCAGCAGCGTAGAGGGCGCTAGCACAGATACGCAGTATTTT.

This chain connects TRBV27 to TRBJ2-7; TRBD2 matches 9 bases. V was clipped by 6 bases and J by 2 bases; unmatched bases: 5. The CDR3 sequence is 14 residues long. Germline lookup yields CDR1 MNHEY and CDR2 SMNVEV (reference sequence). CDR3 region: CASRWREGPYEQYF. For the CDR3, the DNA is TGTGCCAGCAGATGGCGGGAGGGCCCCTACGAGCAGTACTTC.

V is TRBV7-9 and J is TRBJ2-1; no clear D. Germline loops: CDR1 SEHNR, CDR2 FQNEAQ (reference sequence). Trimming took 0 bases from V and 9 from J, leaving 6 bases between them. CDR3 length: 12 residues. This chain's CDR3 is CASSLALVEQFF. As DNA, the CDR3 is TGTGCCAGCAGCTTAGCGCTCGTTGAGCAGTTCTTC.